The clone carrying this T cell receptor beta chain was picked up many times. Its target is unknown. From the 5' RACE reads, TCRdb called clonotypes with MiXCR, one entry per CDR3 protein. The data show around 230,000 distinct CDR3 sequences, over 8.5% seen once. This entry belongs to a study of CD8 T cells in ankylosing spondylitis. Trimming stripped 5 bases from V and 6 bases from J, with 11 bases between. The CDR3 is 13 amino acids. The germline CDR1 and CDR2 sequences are SGHDN and FVKESK. Regarding the study as a whole: Eight highly homologous variants formed a TCR beta motif that appeared characteristic of ankylosing spondylitis blood. Reported data indicate significant enrichment of disease-linked clones within matched ankylosing spondylitis synovial fluid.

Source material: blood, either unsorted or a sorted T cell fraction (not recorded which). V usage is TRBV14 and J usage is TRBJ2-1; D gene unclear. The receptor's source is a male donor with ankylosing spondylitis or in good health (not recorded which). CDR3 DNA sequence: TGTGCCAGCAGCGCGCAGGCTTCCAATGAGCAGTTCTTC. It translates to CASSAQASNEQFF.